This T cell receptor (beta chain) was found in a study of metastatic and nonmetastatic thyroid tumors. Study details: Samples came from malignant and benign thyroid patients, and repertoires were compared across blood and tumor or nodule tissue. General study results and limits: Reportedly, malignant thyroid tumors had significantly higher TCR beta diversity than benign nodules, in blood and tumor.

This clone was seen only a few times. What it binds is unknown. In the authors' workflow: Clinicopathological groups supplied CDR3 differences that were used to build a distant-metastasis classifier for papillary thyroid cancer. TCRdb re-clonotyped the PCR reads via MiXCR. TCRdb, rather than the study authors, made the V and J calls. Among around 20,000 clones listed, 20% were seen once. CDR3 length: 14 residues. Germline CDR1 reads MNHEY; CDR2 reads SMNVEV (reference sequence). V was cut by 10 bases and J by 3 bases, with 19 bases left in between. No patient received treatment before thyroid surgery. The chain employs TRBV27 and TRBJ2-7, with D tentatively TRBD1 or TRBD2 (5 bases each). The source is a female donor with papillary thyroid cancer or a benign thyroid nodule (not recorded which). Some clones in this sample may be carry-over from other donors' samples. Input material: blood. The CDR3 DNA follows: TGTGCCATTACGCCCCAGGGACGGAGCTACGAGCAGTACTTC. The encoded protein is CAITPQGRSYEQYF.